The 4 T cell receptor beta chains below all came from one sample that was sequenced in a study of cytomegalovirus exposure and HLA in healthy donors. 60 Vbeta and 13 Jbeta primers were used in PCR. Repertoires were generated with immunoSEQ multiplex PCR, while TCRdb's copy carries only in-frame clones and drops some. The repertoire holds under 300,000 clones, with around 65% as singletons. The sequenced material came from PBMCs. The origin of the receptors is a female donor in good health and CMV-seronegative.

The rearrangement links TRBV9 to TRBJ1-1; no reliable D call. Per the germline V gene, CDR1 is SGDLS and CDR2 is YYNGEE. The CDR3 runs to 15 residues. V was trimmed by 0 bases and J by 0 bases, leaving 9 bases between them. CDR3 bases: TGTGCCAGCAGCGTAGGCAACAGCATGAACACTGAAGCTTTCTTT. Its translation is CASSVGNSMNTEAFF.

The V call is TRBV7-2, the J call TRBJ2-1, with 7 bases aligning to TRBD2. The CDR3 loop spans 18 amino acids. Germline V lookup: CDR1 SGHTA, CDR2 FQGNSA. The ends lost 5 bases at V and 0 bases at J; junction bases unmatched: 13. The CDR3 sequence is CASSLGGLAESSYNEQFF. DNA for the CDR3: TGTGCCAGCAGCCTCGGAGGGCTAGCGGAGAGCTCCTACAATGAGCAGTTCTTC.

The rearrangement links TRBV29-1 to TRBJ2-1, with D possibly matching TRBD1 (5 bases). V was shortened by 1 base and J by 4 bases, with 8 bases between the two germline ends. The V gene's germline CDR1 is SQVTM and CDR2 ANQGSEA. This CDR3 is 13 amino acids long. The CDR3 nucleotides are TGCAGCGTTGAAGTTAGACAGTACAATGAGCAGTTCTTC. Encoded protein: CSVEVRQYNEQFF.

This clone came up a few times. This sequence joins TRBV6-1 and TRBJ1-1; 7 positions match TRBD1. This CDR3 is 13 amino acids long. CDR1 and CDR2 from the germline V gene are MNHNS and SASEGT. Trimming took 8 bases from V and 1 from J; bases not matched to a gene: 4. CDR3 bases: TGTGCCAGCTCGGCAGGGGGGAACACTGAAGCTTTCTTT. Translation: CASSAGGNTEAFF.